This record looks at one TCR beta chain sequence and its context. V shed 3 bases and J 9 bases; nucleotides not matched to a gene: 4. Germline CDR1 and CDR2: SGHRS and YFSETQ. This CDR3 is 14 amino acids long. Measured with immunoSEQ multiplex PCR; TCRdb has only the in-frame clones, and not every one. The table has 170,000 or so clones, 90% seen once. The data were obtained in a study of control samples from healthy donors and cancer patients. The chain has TRBV5-1 and TRBJ2-4, with TRBD1 identical over 12 bases. This clonotype was sampled from a woman aged 45-65 years in good health. The material sequenced was blood. As DNA, the CDR3 is TGCGCCAGCAGCTCTCCGGGACAGGGGGCCATTCAGTACTTC. Its protein product is CASSSPGQGAIQYF.